Each of the 13 T cell receptor beta chains below was sequenced from the same sample in a study of shared clonotypes between healthy human individuals (dated by TCRdb to 2018 to 2021). CD8 naive samples were obtained by positive selection for CCR7 among CD45RO-negative cells, yielding a CD45RA+CCR7+ population from which TemRA cells were excluded. Libraries were made using the immunoSEQ multiplex PCR assay. TCRdb took this table from immuneACCESS and kept in-frame rearrangements with V and J called. Such tables lack part of the clones; where checked against another copy, unresolved V genes explain under half of the gap, and the rest is unexplained. Across this sample there are about 580,000 clones, with 98% seen only once. Approximately 0.33% of the sample is held by the ten biggest clonotypes. The sequenced sample was naive CD8+ T cells sorted from blood. Per the publication, the cell subset or site label means: CD45RA+CCR7+. The receptors here all came from a young man in good health.

J is TRBJ2-1 and V is TRBV9; the match to TRBD2 covers 10 bases. CDR3 length: 18 residues. J was trimmed by 8 bases and V by 0 bases; bases with no gene match: 14. Germline-derived CDR1 and CDR2 are SGDLS and YYNGEE. In DNA, the CDR3 is TGTGCCAGCAGCGTAGTTCCTAGCGGGAGCCCGAGTCGATATGAGCAGTTCTTC. This encodes CASSVVPSGSPSRYEQFF.

The rearrangement links TRBV7-6 to TRBJ2-1; TRBD2 matches 7 bases. CDR1 and CDR2 (germline): SGHVS, FNYEAQ. CDR3 length equals 15 residues. The ends lost 1 base at V and 5 bases at J; junction bases unmatched: 5. This CDR3 reads CASSLGLAANNEQFF. Here the CDR3 DNA reads TGTGCCAGCAGCTTAGGTCTAGCGGCCAACAATGAGCAGTTCTTC. Drawing the rest from reference TRBV7-6 and TRBJ2-1, the complete variable domain is GAGVSQSPRYKVTKRGQDVALRCDPISGHVSLYWYRQALGQGPEFLTYFNYEAQQDKSGLPNDRFSAERPEGSISTLTIQRTEQRDSAMYRCASSLGLAANNEQFFGPGTRLTVL.

V usage is TRBV9 and J usage is TRBJ1-4, with 8 bases that match TRBD1. The germline gives CDR1 SGDLS, CDR2 YYNGEE. The junction had 9 bases not matched to a gene; V was cut back by 2 bases and J by 12 bases. There are 14 residues in the CDR3. In DNA form, the CDR3 reads TGTGCCAGCAGCGTCAGGGGGCCCCAGGAGCAACTGTTTTTT. This codes for CASSVRGPQEQLFF.

This chain links TRBV7-9 with TRBJ1-1, with 7 bases fitting TRBD1. The CDR3 extends over 15 amino acids. Per the germline V gene, CDR1 is SEHNR and CDR2 is FQNEAQ (reference sequence). J lost 3 bases, V lost 0 bases, and 4 bases had no gene match. CDR3 coding DNA: TGTGCCAGCAGCTTAGCGGAGGGGGCGCACACTGAAGCTTTCTTT. It translates to CASSLAEGAHTEAFF.

This clone was observed a few times. Other DNA sequences within the sample encode an identical CDR3. The chain uses TRBV6-1 and TRBJ2-7; no clear D. The CDR3 consists of 10 residues. V lost 3 bases and J 3 bases, leaving 0 bases between the germline ends. Per germline, CDR1 MNHNS and CDR2 SASEGT. DNA for the CDR3: TGTGCCAGCAGTGACTACGAGCAGTACTTC. Its translation is CASSDYEQYF.

The chain has TRBV28 and TRBJ2-5; possibly TRBD1 or TRBD2 for D (5 bases each). This CDR3 comprises 18 residues. Germline CDR1 and CDR2: MDHEN and SYDVKM. V gave up 1 base and J gave up 1 base, with 19 bases separating them. The CDR3: CASSLSTTGRAFQETQYF. The DNA for the CDR3 is TGTGCCAGCAGTTTATCAACTACGGGACGGGCATTCCAAGAGACCCAGTACTTC.

The chain uses TRBV11-2 and TRBJ2-1, with TRBD2 matching over 13 bases. V dropped 3 bases and J dropped 0; count of bases not matched to a gene: 8. The CDR3 runs 19 residues. Germline loops: CDR1 SGHAT, CDR2 FQNNGV. CDR3 nucleotides: TGTGCCAGCAGCTTCCCGGGACTAGCGGGACCTAGCTCCTACAATGAGCAGTTCTTC. Protein: CASSFPGLAGPSSYNEQFF. Complete variable domain (other parts from reference TRBV11-2 and TRBJ2-1): EAGVAQSPRYKIIEKRQSVAFWCNPISGHATLYWYQQILGQGPKLLIQFQNNGVVDDSQLPKDRFSAERLKGVDSTLKIQPAKLEDSAVYLCASSFPGLAGPSSYNEQFFGPGTRLTVL.

The CDR3 nucleotides read TGTGCCAGTAGTAGTGGTAGCGGAGGGTACGAGCAGTACTTC. This encodes CASSSGSGGYEQYF. The chain couples TRBV19 to TRBJ2-7; possibly TRBD2 for D (6 bases). V lost 4 bases and J lost 4, with 14 bases in between. The CDR3 runs 14 residues. Germline V gene data show CDR1 as LNHDA and CDR2 as SQIVND (reference sequence). Based on the CDR3 plus reference TRBV19 and TRBJ2-7, the full variable domain is DGGITQSPKYLFRKEGQNVTLSCEQNLNHDAMYWYRQDPGQGLRLIYYSQIVNDFQKGDIAEGYSVSREKKESFPLTVTSAQKNPTAFYLCASSSGSGGYEQYFGPGTRLTVT.

The CDR3 protein is CASRETEGRSYEQYF. Here the CDR3 DNA reads TGCGCCAGCAGGGAAACTGAGGGGCGGTCCTACGAGCAGTACTTC. V is TRBV5-1 and J is TRBJ2-7; D is possibly TRBD1 or TRBD2 (5 bases each). V lost 5 bases and J 1 base, leaving 16 bases between the germline ends. Per the germline V gene, CDR1 is SGHRS and CDR2 is YFSETQ. The CDR3 is 15 amino acids.

The J gene is TRBJ2-7, the V gene TRBV7-6; TRBD2 might be the D (7 bases). The CDR3 consists of 15 residues. Trimming shortened V by 5 bases and J by 2 bases, and 16 bases separated the two germline ends. The germline V gene encodes CDR1 SGHVS and CDR2 FNYEAQ. The CDR3 here is CASSLEGGSAYEQYF. The DNA of the CDR3 is TGTGCCAGCAGCCTAGAGGGGGGGTCAGCCTACGAGCAGTACTTC.

The rearrangement uses TRBV5-6 and TRBJ2-1; TRBD2 might be the D (6 bases). Trimming removed 4 bases from V and 12 bases from J, with 17 bases in between. This CDR3 contains 13 residues. Germline CDR1 SGHDT, CDR2 YYEEEE. CDR3 protein: CASSPYRLVGQFF. CDR3 in DNA: TGTGCCAGCAGCCCATACCGACTAGTCGGGCAGTTCTTC.

The chain combines TRBV10-2 with TRBJ2-5, with unresolved D. The CDR3 consists of 11 residues. Per the germline V gene, CDR1 is WSHSY and CDR2 is SAAADI. The germline V and J ends were trimmed by 3 bases and 8 bases, with 7 bases remaining between them. The CDR3 sequence is CASSEMETQYF. CDR3 bases: TGCGCCAGCAGTGAAATGGAAACCCAGTACTTC.

This chain connects TRBV5-4 to TRBJ2-7; tentative D call: TRBD2 (6 bases). V was shortened by 1 base and J by 2 bases, with 10 bases between the two germline ends. This CDR3 comprises 14 residues. Per the germline V gene, CDR1 is SGHNT and CDR2 is YYREEE (reference sequence). The CDR3 DNA reads as TGTGCCAGCAGCTTGTCAATAGCGGCCTACGAGCAGTACTTC. Protein sequence: CASSLSIAAYEQYF.